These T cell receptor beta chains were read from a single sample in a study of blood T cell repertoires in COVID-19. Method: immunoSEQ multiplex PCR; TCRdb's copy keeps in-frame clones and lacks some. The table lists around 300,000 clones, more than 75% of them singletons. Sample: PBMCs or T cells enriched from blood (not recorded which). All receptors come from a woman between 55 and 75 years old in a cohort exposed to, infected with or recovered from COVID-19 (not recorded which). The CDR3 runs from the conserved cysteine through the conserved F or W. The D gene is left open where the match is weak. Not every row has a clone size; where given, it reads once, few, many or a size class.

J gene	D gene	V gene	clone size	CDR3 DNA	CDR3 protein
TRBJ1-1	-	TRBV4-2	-	TGTGCCAGCAGCCAAGAAGGCGACAGAATGAACACTGAAGCTTTCTTT	CASSQEGDRMNTEAFF
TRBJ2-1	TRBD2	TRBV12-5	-	TGTGCTAGTGGTTTAGGCGTCGGGAGGGCGAATGAGCAGTTCTTC	CASGLGVGRANEQFF
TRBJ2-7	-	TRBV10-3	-	TGTGCCATCAGTGCCGGGGACACCAAGTTCTACGAGCAGTACTTC	CAISAGDTKFYEQYF
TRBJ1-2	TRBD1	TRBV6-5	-	TGTGCCAGCAGTAAGGGGGCAGGGGATGGCTACACCTTC	CASSKGAGDGYTF
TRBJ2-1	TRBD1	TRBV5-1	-	TGCGCCAGCAGCCTAAATGGACAGGGGTACAATGAGCAGTTCTTC	CASSLNGQGYNEQFF
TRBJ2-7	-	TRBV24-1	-	TGTGCCACCAGTGATCCACTAGAGGTGCAGTACTTC	CATSDPLEVQYF
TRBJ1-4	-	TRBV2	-	TGTGCCAGCAGTGGGGGGGAAAACTATGCAACTAATGAAAAACTGTTTTTT	CASSGGENYATNEKLFF
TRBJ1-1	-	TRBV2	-	TGTGCCAGCAGTGCCACAGGGCGAGCTTTCTTT	CASSATGRAFF
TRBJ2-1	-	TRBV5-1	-	TGCGCCAGCAGCTTACAGGGTGGGCCCTACAATGAGCAGTTCTTC	CASSLQGGPYNEQFF
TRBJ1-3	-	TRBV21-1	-	TGTGCCAGCAGCATACAGACGTACGTCCCTCTATTACCTGGAAACACCATATATTTT	CASSIQTYVPLLPGNTIYF
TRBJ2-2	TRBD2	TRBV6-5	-	TGTGCCAGCACCCCCGGGGGGGAAACCACCGGGGAGCTGTTTTTT	CASTPGGETTGELFF
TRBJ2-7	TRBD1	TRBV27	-	TGTGCCAGCAGGCCACAGGGGGGCGAGCAGTACTTC	CASRPQGGEQYF
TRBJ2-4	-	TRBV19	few	TGTGCCAGTACCCCCAGGGGTTGGGGGATCCCTGCGGGCAAAAACATTCAGTACTTC	CASTPRGWGIPAGKNIQYF
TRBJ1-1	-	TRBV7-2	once	TGTGCCAGCAGCTTAGACCGACAGGCGAACACTGAAGCTTTCTTT	CASSLDRQANTEAFF
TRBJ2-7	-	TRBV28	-	TGTGCCAGGCCCCAGGGAGGAACCTACGAGCAGTACTTC	CARPQGGTYEQYF
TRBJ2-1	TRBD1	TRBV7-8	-	TGTGCCAGCAGCTTAGGGAGGCAGGGGGCAGGTTACAATGAGCAGTTCTTC	CASSLGRQGAGYNEQFF
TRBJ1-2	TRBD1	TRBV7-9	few	TGTGCCAGCAGCTCGGGACAGGGAACTGGAGCTAACTATGGCTACACCTTC	CASSSGQGTGANYGYTF
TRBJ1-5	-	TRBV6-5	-	TGTGCCAGCAGACGTACAGCGGGCAATCAGCCCCAGCATTTT	CASRRTAGNQPQHF
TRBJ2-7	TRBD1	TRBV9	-	TGTGCCAGCAGCACCGACAGGGACGAGCAGTACTTC	CASSTDRDEQYF
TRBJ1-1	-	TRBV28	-	TGTGCCAGTTTGGGGCCCAGCCTTAACACTGAAGCTTTCTTT	CASLGPSLNTEAFF
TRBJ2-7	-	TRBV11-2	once	TGTGCCAGCAGCCCTCAGTGGGCCTCCTACGAGCAGTACTTC	CASSPQWASYEQYF
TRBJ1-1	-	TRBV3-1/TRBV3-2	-	TGTGCCAGCAGCCAAGATGGGGGCCGACAGACTGAAGCTTTCTTT	CASSQDGGRQTEAFF
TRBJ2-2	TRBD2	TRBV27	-	TGTGCCAGCAGTTTATTAGCGGGTACGGGCGGGGAGCTGTTTTTT	CASSLLAGTGGELFF
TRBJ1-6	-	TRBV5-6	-	TGTGCCAGCAGCTTGGGGAGGTTGAGTTCACCCCTCCACTTT	CASSLGRLSSPLHF
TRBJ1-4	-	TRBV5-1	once	TGCGCCAGCAGCTTCGGACGGGGTCCTAATGAAAAACTGTTTTTT	CASSFGRGPNEKLFF
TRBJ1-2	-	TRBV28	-	TGTGCCAGCAGTTTCGGTGTCCCTTATGGCTACACCTTC	CASSFGVPYGYTF
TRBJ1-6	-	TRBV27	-	TGTGCCAGCAGTTTAGAGGTTGGGTCACCCCTCCACTTT	CASSLEVGSPLHF
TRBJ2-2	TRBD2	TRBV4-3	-	TGCGCCAGCAGCCAAGCTACCCGGGGGGCCGGGGAGCTGTTTTTT	CASSQATRGAGELFF
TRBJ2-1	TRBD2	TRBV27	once	TGTGCCAGCAGTTTATCTTCTAGCGGGAGGCACAATGAGCAGTTCTTC	CASSLSSSGRHNEQFF
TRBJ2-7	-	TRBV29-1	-	TGCAGCGTTGTTGGGCAAGGCTACGAGCAGTACTTC	CSVVGQGYEQYF
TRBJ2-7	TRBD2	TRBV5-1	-	TGCGCCAGCAGCTTGGCGGGGGGACGATCTAACTGGCCCGACTTC	CASSLAGGRSNWPDF
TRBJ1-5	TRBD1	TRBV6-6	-	TGTGCCAGCAGTAGCGACAGGGTCAATCAGCCCCAGCATTTT	CASSSDRVNQPQHF